This record covers a single T cell receptor (beta chain). The antigen remains unidentified. Full-length variable regions came from constant-region reverse primers plus semi-nested Nested Universal Primer A PCR. TCRdb recomputed calls from the 5' RACE reads with MiXCR, one row per CDR3 protein. This table holds about 50,000 distinct CDR3 sequences, around a quarter found once. Germline assignment: CDR1 SGHRS and CDR2 YFSETQ. Trimming pared 6 bases from V and 5 bases from J, leaving 11 bases between. CDR3 size: 12 residues. Study results and limitations: In terms of TCR gene usage, tumor memory CD4+ T cells clustered together with blood and lymph node memory CD4+ cells, as well as with lymph node naive CD4+ cells. Whole repertoires were not studied in the larger cohort, only one V-J beta rearrangement.

The receptor was isolated from a female donor with breast cancer. The sequenced sample was naive CD4+ T cells sorted from blood. Subset defined: naive CD4+ T cells, CD4+CD45RA+CD25-. The V call is TRBV5-1, the J call TRBJ2-5, with a weak D call TRBD2 (5 bases). The CDR3 region is CASIDYEETQYF. The CDR3 DNA sequence: TGCGCCAGCATAGACTACGAGGAGACCCAGTACTTC.